This T cell receptor (beta chain) was sequenced during a study of blood T cell repertoires in COVID-19. Looking at the study overall: COVID-19 samples collected from the United States, Italy and Spain covered acute and convalescent phases. The analysed material was cDNA or gDNA that came from T cells, B-cell-depleted T cells, or PBMCs.

In Seattle, patients joined the study during active infection and were tracked longitudinally. TCRdb keeps only in-frame clones here, not all; method: immunoSEQ multiplex PCR. Found here are about 480,000 clones, roughly nine tenths of them singletons; the top ten hold around 0.92%. This CDR3 comprises 14 residues. Trimming pared 2 bases from V and 0 bases from J, leaving 8 bases between. Per the germline V gene, CDR1 is GTSNPN and CDR2 is SVGIG (reference sequence). The receptor comes from a man younger than 30 with COVID-19, enrolled during active disease. This chain links TRBV30 with TRBJ1-5, with D unresolved. Sequenced material: peripheral blood. The CDR3 spells CAWSTGNSNQPQHF. The CDR3 bases are TGTGCCTGGAGTACCGGGAATAGCAATCAGCCCCAGCATTTT. The whole variable domain, remainder taken from reference TRBV30 and TRBJ1-5, is SQTIHQWPATLVQPVGSPLSLECTVEGTSNPNLYWYRQAAGRGLQLLFYSVGIGQISSEVPQNLSASRPQDRQFILSSKKLLLSDSGFYLCAWSTGNSNQPQHFGDGTRLSIL.